What follows is one TCR beta chain and its context. TCRdb passed the RT-PCR reads through MiXCR, listing each CDR3 protein once. The sample includes roughly 650,000 distinct CDR3 sequences, about 15% of them seen just once. The source of the sample is a study of response to subunit inactivated influenza vaccine. The CDR3 has 14 residues. Germline CDR1 reads SQVTM; CDR2 reads ANQGSEA. V lost 6 bases and J 8 bases, leaving 22 bases between the germline ends. This TCR was sampled from a man aged 45-65 years who received an inactivated influenza vaccine. Material: PBMCs from blood, obtained roughly 12 days after vaccination. V usage is TRBV29-1 and J usage is TRBJ1-2; TRBD1 might be the D (5 bases). The CDR3 DNA reads TGCAGCGTGGTGGAAGGGGTCCTCCCCAAGGGCTACACCTTC. This gives the protein CSVVEGVLPKGYTF.